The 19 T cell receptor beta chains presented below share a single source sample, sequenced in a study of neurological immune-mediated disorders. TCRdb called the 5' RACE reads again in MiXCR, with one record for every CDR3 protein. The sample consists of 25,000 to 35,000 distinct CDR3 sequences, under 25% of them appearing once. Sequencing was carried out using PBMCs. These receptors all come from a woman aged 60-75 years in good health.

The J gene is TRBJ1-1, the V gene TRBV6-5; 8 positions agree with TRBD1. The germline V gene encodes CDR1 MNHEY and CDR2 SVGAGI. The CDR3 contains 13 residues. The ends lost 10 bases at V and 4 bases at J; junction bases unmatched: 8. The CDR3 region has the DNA TGTGCCATTAGTCCCGGACAGGGCACTGAAGCTTTCTTT. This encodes CAISPGQGTEAFF.

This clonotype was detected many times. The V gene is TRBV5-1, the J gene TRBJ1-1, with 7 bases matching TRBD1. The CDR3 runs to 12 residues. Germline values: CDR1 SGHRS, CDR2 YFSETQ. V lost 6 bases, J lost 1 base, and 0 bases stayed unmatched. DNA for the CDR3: TGCGCCAGCAACAGGGGGAACACTGAAGCTTTCTTT. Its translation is CASNRGNTEAFF. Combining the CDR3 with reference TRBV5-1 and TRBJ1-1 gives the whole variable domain KAGVTQTPRYLIKTRGQQVTLSCSPISGHRSVSWYQQTPGQGLQFLFEYFSETQRNKGNFPGRFSGRQFSNSRSEMNVSTLELGDSALYLCASNRGNTEAFFGQGTRLTVV.

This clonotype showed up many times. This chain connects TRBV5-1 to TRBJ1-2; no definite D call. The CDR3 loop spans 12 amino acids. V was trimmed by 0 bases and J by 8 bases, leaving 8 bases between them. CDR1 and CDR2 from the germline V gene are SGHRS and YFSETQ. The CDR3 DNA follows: TGCGCCAGCAGCTTGGCCGTAGAAGGCTACACCTTC. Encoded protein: CASSLAVEGYTF.

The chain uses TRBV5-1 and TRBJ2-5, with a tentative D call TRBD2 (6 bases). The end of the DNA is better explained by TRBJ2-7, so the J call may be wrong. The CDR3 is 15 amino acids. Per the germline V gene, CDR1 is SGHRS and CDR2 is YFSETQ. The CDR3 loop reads CASSLLTAGPYEQYF. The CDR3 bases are TGCGCCAGCAGCTTGTTAACCGCGGGGCCCTACGAGCAGTACTTC.

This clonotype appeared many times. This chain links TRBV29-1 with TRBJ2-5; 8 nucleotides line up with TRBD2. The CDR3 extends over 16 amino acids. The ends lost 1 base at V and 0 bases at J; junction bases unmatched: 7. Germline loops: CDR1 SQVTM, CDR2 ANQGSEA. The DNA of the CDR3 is TGCAGCGTTGAAGGTGGACTAGCCCCATACCAAGAGACCCAGTACTTC. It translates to CSVEGGLAPYQETQYF.

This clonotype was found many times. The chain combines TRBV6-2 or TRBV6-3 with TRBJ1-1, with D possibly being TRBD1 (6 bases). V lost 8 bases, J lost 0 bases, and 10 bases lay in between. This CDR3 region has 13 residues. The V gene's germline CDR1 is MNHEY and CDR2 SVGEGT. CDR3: CASERGVNTEAFF. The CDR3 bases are TGTGCCAGCGAGAGGGGGGTGAACACTGAAGCTTTCTTT.

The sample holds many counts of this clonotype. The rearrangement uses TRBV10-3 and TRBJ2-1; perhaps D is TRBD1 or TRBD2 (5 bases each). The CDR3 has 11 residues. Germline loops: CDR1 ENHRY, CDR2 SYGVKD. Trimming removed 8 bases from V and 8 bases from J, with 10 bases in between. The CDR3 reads CAIESGHEQFF. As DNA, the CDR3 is TGTGCCATCGAGTCGGGGCATGAGCAGTTCTTC.

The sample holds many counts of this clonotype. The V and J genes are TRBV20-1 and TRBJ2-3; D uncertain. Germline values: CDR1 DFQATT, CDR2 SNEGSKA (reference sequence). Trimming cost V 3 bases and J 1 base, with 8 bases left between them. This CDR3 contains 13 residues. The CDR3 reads CSASQLGTDTQYF. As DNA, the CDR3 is TGCAGTGCTAGCCAGTTAGGCACAGATACGCAGTATTTT.

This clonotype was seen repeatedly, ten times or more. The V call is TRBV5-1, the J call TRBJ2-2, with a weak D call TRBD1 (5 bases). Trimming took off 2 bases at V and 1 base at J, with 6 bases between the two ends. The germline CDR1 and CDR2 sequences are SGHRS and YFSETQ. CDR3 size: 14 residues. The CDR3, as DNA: TGCGCCAGCAGCTTTCAGGGGAACACCGGGGAGCTGTTTTTT. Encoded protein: CASSFQGNTGELFF.

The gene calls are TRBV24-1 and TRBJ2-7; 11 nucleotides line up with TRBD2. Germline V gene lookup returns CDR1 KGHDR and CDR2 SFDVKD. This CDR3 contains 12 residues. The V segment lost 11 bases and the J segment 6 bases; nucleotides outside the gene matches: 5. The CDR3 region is CAIAGGPGEQYF. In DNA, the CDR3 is TGTGCCATAGCGGGAGGGCCCGGCGAGCAGTACTTC.

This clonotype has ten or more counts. In DNA form, the CDR3 reads TGTGCCAGCAGTTTAGTTAGGGACCTTAAGGAGCAGTACTTC. Translation gives CASSLVRDLKEQYF. This chain joins TRBV27 and TRBJ2-7, with D tentatively TRBD1 or TRBD2 (5 bases each). CDR1 is MNHEY and CDR2 is SMNVEV in the germline V gene (reference sequence). The CDR3 runs to 14 residues. V was clipped by 2 bases and J by 7 bases, with 15 bases between them.

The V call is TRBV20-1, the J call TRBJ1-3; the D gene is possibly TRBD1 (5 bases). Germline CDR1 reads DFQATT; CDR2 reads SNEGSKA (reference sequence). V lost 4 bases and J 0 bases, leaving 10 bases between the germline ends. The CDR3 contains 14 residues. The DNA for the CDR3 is TGCAGTGCTACCTCAGGGATCTCTGGAAACACCATATATTTT. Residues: CSATSGISGNTIYF.

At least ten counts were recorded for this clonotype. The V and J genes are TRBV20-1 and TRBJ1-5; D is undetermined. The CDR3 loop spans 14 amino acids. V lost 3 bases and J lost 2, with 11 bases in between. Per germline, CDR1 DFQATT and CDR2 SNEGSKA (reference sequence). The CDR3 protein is CSASRSRGNQPQHF. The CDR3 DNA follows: TGCAGTGCTAGTCGAAGCCGAGGCAATCAGCCCCAGCATTTT.

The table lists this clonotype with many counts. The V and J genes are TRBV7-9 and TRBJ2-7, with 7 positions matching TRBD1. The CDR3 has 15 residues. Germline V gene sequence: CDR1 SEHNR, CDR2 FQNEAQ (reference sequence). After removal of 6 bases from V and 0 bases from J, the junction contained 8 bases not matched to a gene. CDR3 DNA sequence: TGTGCCAGCAGTCTGTGGGACAGACCCTCCTACGAGCAGTACTTC. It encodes CASSLWDRPSYEQYF. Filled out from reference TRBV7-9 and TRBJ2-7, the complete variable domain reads DTGVSQNPRHKITKRGQNVTFRCDPISEHNRLYWYRQTLGQGPEFLTYFQNEAQLEKSRLLSDRFSAERPKGSFSTLEIQRTEQGDSAMYLCASSLWDRPSYEQYFGPGTRLTVT.

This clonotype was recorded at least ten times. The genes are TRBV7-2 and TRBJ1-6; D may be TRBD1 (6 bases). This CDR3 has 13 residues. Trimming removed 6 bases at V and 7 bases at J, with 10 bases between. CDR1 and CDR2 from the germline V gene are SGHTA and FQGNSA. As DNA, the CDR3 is TGTGCCAGCAGTAAGGGACAAAATTCACCCCTCCACTTT. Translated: CASSKGQNSPLHF.

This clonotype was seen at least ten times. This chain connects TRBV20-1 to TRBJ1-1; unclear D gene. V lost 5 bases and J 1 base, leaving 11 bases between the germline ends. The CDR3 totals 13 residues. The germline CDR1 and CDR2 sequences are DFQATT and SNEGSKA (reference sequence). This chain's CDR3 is CSAPPRGNTEAFF. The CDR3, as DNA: TGCAGTGCTCCACCTCGGGGGAACACTGAAGCTTTCTTT.

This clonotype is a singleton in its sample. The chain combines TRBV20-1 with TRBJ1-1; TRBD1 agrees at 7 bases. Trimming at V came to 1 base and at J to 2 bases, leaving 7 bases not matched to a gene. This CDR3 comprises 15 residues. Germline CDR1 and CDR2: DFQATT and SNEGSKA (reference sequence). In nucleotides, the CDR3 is TGCAGTGCTAGAGTCTTCGACAGGGACAACACTGAAGCTTTCTTT. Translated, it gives CSARVFDRDNTEAFF.

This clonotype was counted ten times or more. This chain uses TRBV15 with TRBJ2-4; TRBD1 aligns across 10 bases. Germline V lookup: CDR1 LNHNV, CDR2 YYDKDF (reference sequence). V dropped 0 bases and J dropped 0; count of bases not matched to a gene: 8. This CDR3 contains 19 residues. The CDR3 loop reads CATSREIGTGELAKNIQYF. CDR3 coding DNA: TGTGCCACCAGCAGAGAGATTGGGACAGGGGAGCTAGCCAAAAACATTCAGTACTTC.

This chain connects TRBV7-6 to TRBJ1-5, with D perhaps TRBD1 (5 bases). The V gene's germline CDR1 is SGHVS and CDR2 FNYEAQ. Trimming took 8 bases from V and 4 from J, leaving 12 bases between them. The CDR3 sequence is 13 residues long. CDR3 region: CASRAGPNQPQHF. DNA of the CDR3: TGTGCCAGCCGCGCGGGGCCTAATCAGCCCCAGCATTTT.